Each of the 30 T cell receptor beta chains below was sequenced from the same sample in a study of cytomegalovirus exposure and HLA in healthy donors (dated by TCRdb to 2015 to 2018). Receptor libraries were prepared by the immunoSEQ multiplex PCR assay. In TCRdb, the immuneACCESS table is reduced to in-frame sequences with V and J assigned. These tables do not hold every clone; where another copy was compared, an unresolved V gene accounts for under half, and the others remain unexplained. A total of roughly 300,000 clones appear in this sample, around 87% of them only once. Roughly 1% of the sample belongs to the ten largest clones. The sequenced material came from PBMCs. Receptors were obtained from a woman between 18 and 29 years old in good health and CMV-seronegative.

V and J are TRBV6-1 and TRBJ2-7; perhaps TRBD2 as D (6 bases). The CDR3 spans 16 residues. CDR1 MNHNS and CDR2 SASEGT come from the germline V gene. V gave up 1 base and J gave up 2 bases, with 15 bases separating them. CDR3 residues: CASSEVLGTVTYEQYF. The CDR3 nucleotides read TGTGCCAGCAGTGAAGTCTTAGGGACTGTGACCTACGAGCAGTACTTC.

This chain connects TRBV25-1 to TRBJ2-1; D is unclear. The CDR3 consists of 12 residues. Trimming took off 8 bases at V and 3 bases at J, with 8 bases between the two ends. CDR1 is MGHDK and CDR2 is SYGVNS in the germline V gene. CDR3 DNA sequence: TGTGCCAGCTCCCCCATCTACAATGAGCAGTTCTTC. Translation gives CASSPIYNEQFF. Using reference TRBV25-1 and TRBJ2-1 for the parts outside the CDR3, the full variable domain is EADIYQTPRYLVIGTGKKITLECSQTMGHDKMYWYQQDPGMELHLIHYSYGVNSTEKGDLSSESTVSRIRTEHFPLTLESARPSHTSQYLCASSPIYNEQFFGPGTRLTVL.

This chain links TRBV27 with TRBJ1-1; D is perhaps TRBD1 (5 bases). The CDR3 covers 14 residues. Deletions cut 7 bases from V and 1 base from J, with 13 bases between. Germline CDR1 is MNHEY and CDR2 is SMNVEV (reference sequence). The CDR3, as DNA: TGTGCCAGCACCGTTAGGGGAGGGAACACTGAAGCTTTCTTT. As protein: CASTVRGGNTEAFF.

V usage is TRBV19 and J usage is TRBJ2-7; 9 bases are a match to TRBD2. CDR1 is LNHDA, CDR2 SQIVND, per germline (reference sequence). V gave up 2 bases and J gave up 7 bases; unmatched junction bases: 9. CDR3 length: 15 amino acids. This CDR3 is CASSITTSGLLEQYF. The CDR3 DNA follows: TGTGCCAGTAGTATAACGACTAGCGGACTTCTGGAGCAGTACTTC. The whole variable domain, remainder taken from reference TRBV19 and TRBJ2-7, is DGGITQSPKYLFRKEGQNVTLSCEQNLNHDAMYWYRQDPGQGLRLIYYSQIVNDFQKGDIAEGYSVSREKKESFPLTVTSAQKNPTAFYLCASSITTSGLLEQYFGPGTRLTVT.

This chain joins TRBV21-1 and TRBJ2-7; TRBD1, the table's D call, was not compared with the DNA. TRBV21-1 is assigned pseudogene status. This CDR3 spans 12 amino acids. CDR3 residues: CSGTGASYEQYF. The CDR3 coding sequence is TGTTCCGGGACAGGGGCTTCCTACGAGCAGTACTTC.

The chain couples TRBV4-1 to TRBJ1-4; D remains unclear. Germline CDR1 and CDR2: MGHRA and YSYEKL. The CDR3 sequence is 11 residues long. Trimming cost V 5 bases and J 7 bases, with 5 bases left between them. CDR3 nucleotides: TGCGCCAGCAGCTCCCTTGAAAAACTGTTTTTT. This encodes CASSSLEKLFF.

V usage is TRBV5-1 and J usage is TRBJ1-4; 12 bases line up with TRBD1. With 4 bases clipped from V and 7 bases from J, the junction kept 17 bases outside the gene matches. This CDR3 is built from 19 residues. Looked up from germline, CDR1 is SGHRS and CDR2 is YFSETQ. The CDR3 DNA reads TGCGCCAGCAGCCCTCGACCGGGACAGGGGGCTCTTGGTGGTGAAAAACTGTTTTTT. Encoded protein: CASSPRPGQGALGGEKLFF.

The rearrangement joins TRBV10-1 to TRBJ2-1, with unresolved D. The CDR3 loop spans 12 amino acids. Deletions cut 4 bases from V and 8 bases from J, with 9 bases between. Germline values: CDR1 WNHNN, CDR2 SYGVQD (reference sequence). The CDR3 nucleotides read TGCGCCAGCAGTGGTGTCAGCGATGAGCAGTTCTTC. It codes for CASSGVSDEQFF.

CDR3 sequence (DNA): TGTGCCAGCAGCTTAGGGGACAGCGACACCATATATTTT. Its translation: CASSLGDSDTIYF. V gene TRBV7-2 combines with J gene TRBJ1-3, with 7 bases identical to TRBD1. CDR1 and CDR2 (germline): SGHTA, FQGNSA. V trimming: 1 base; J trimming: 8 bases; junction bases outside the gene matches: 2. CDR3 length: 13 amino acids.

The V gene is TRBV12-5, the J gene TRBJ1-5; 9 bases are shared with TRBD1. The germline V gene encodes CDR1 LGHNT and CDR2 FRNRAP. There are 19 residues in the CDR3. V gave up 3 bases and J gave up 3 bases; unmatched junction bases: 15. Here the CDR3 reads CASGFHLRTGEDLNQPQHF. The CDR3, as DNA: TGTGCTAGTGGTTTCCACCTTCGGACAGGGGAAGACCTCAATCAGCCCCAGCATTTT.

The chain has TRBV2 and TRBJ1-1; a weak D match, TRBD1 (5 bases). This CDR3 contains 12 residues. Trimming removed 2 bases at V and 8 bases at J, with 9 bases between. Germline values: CDR1 SNHLY, CDR2 FYNNEI. The CDR3 here is CASSELGPEAFF. The DNA for the CDR3 is TGTGCCAGCAGTGAACTGGGGCCGGAAGCTTTCTTT. Full variable domain (remainder filled in from reference TRBV2 and TRBJ1-1): EPEVTQTPSHQVTQMGQEVILRCVPISNHLYFYWYRQILGQKVEFLVSFYNNEISEKSEIFDDQFSVERPDGSNFTLKIRSTKLEDSAMYFCASSELGPEAFFGQGTRLTVV.

The chain recombines TRBV5-1 with TRBJ2-1; TRBD2 matches at 9 bases. The CDR3 sequence is 18 residues long. Germline assignment: CDR1 SGHRS and CDR2 YFSETQ. The V segment lost 1 base and the J segment 0 bases; nucleotides outside the gene matches: 8. The CDR3 loop reads CASSLFASGVSSYNEQFF. The CDR3 DNA sequence: TGCGCCAGCAGCTTGTTCGCTAGCGGGGTCAGCTCCTACAATGAGCAGTTCTTC.

J is TRBJ2-5 and V is TRBV28; D gene unclear. CDR1 MDHEN and CDR2 SYDVKM come from the germline V gene. This CDR3 region has 14 residues. V was trimmed by 1 base and J by 5 bases, leaving 11 bases between them. CDR3 amino acids: CASSLSARRETQYF. For the CDR3, the DNA is TGTGCCAGCAGTTTATCGGCCCGGCGGGAGACCCAGTACTTC.

CDR3 bases: TGCGCCAGCAGCCAAGCGGGGACAGGGAGAGAGACCCAGTACTTC. This sequence encodes CASSQAGTGRETQYF. The chain combines TRBV4-1 with TRBJ2-5; TRBD1 matches at 9 bases. The CDR3 is 15 residues long. Germline V gene sequence: CDR1 MGHRA, CDR2 YSYEKL. V was clipped by 1 base and J by 4 bases; unmatched bases: 4.

The V and J genes are TRBV27 and TRBJ1-1, with D perhaps matching TRBD1 (5 bases). Germline assignment: CDR1 MNHEY and CDR2 SMNVEV (reference sequence). Trimming removed 5 bases at V and 4 bases at J, with 11 bases between. The CDR3 sequence is 13 residues long. CDR3 region: CASSQGWGTEAFF. The CDR3 DNA sequence: TGTGCCAGCAGTCAGGGATGGGGCACTGAAGCTTTCTTT.

This clone was picked up one time. J is TRBJ2-7 and V is TRBV18, with 8 bases fitting TRBD2. After removal of 4 bases from V and 2 bases from J, the junction contained 7 bases not matched to a gene. The length of the CDR3 is 15 residues. Germline values: CDR1 KGHSH, CDR2 LQKENI. Written as DNA, the CDR3 is TGTGCCAGCTCACTGACTAGCGTGAGGCCCTACGAGCAGTACTTC. This translates into CASSLTSVRPYEQYF. Drawing the rest from reference TRBV18 and TRBJ2-7, the complete variable domain is NAGVMQNPRHLVRRRGQEARLRCSPMKGHSHVYWYRQLPEEGLKFMVYLQKENIIDESGMPKERFSAEFPKEGPSILRIQQVVRGDSAAYFCASSLTSVRPYEQYFGPGTRLTVT.

The gene calls are TRBV18 and TRBJ2-1; 9 bases match TRBD1. Germline CDR1 reads KGHSH; CDR2 reads LQKENI. The CDR3 loop spans 16 amino acids. The V segment lost 3 bases and the J segment 6 bases; nucleotides outside the gene matches: 9. This CDR3 reads CASSPPEGQGFNEQFF. The DNA for the CDR3 is TGTGCCAGCTCACCTCCCGAGGGACAGGGTTTCAATGAGCAGTTCTTC.

J is TRBJ2-5 and V is TRBV19; TRBD2 matches 8 bases. V shed 3 bases and J 4 bases; nucleotides not matched to a gene: 1. The CDR3 has 13 amino acids. From germline, CDR1 is LNHDA and CDR2 SQIVND (reference sequence). CDR3 amino acids: CASSIAGGETQYF. CDR3 coding DNA: TGTGCCAGTAGTATCGCGGGAGGAGAGACCCAGTACTTC.

The rearrangement joins TRBV10-1 to TRBJ1-1; 10 bases are shared with TRBD1. CDR1 is WNHNN, CDR2 SYGVQD, per germline (reference sequence). The CDR3 length is 17 residues. Trimming removed 6 bases from V and 0 bases from J; junction bases left unmatched: 10. CDR3 nucleotide sequence: TGCGCCAGCAGCGAAAGACAGGGGGCCGCCCTGAACACTGAAGCTTTCTTT. Its translation is CASSERQGAALNTEAFF.

V is TRBV9 and J is TRBJ1-2, with a weak D call TRBD1 (5 bases). Germline V CDR1 and CDR2: SGDLS, YYNGEE. The CDR3 contains 14 residues. Trimming removed 3 bases from V and 6 bases from J, with 15 bases in between. The CDR3 loop is CASSAQTTGDGYTF. The CDR3 DNA reads TGTGCCAGCAGCGCACAGACCACGGGGGATGGCTACACCTTC.

The V gene is TRBV10-1, the J gene TRBJ1-1; D unclear. Between the trimmed V and J ends, which lost 6 bases and 0 bases, there was a span of 17 bases. CDR3 length equals 16 residues. Germline V gives CDR1 WNHNN, CDR2 SYGVQD (reference sequence). The CDR3 region is CASSTHTNPMNTEAFF. The CDR3 DNA is TGCGCCAGCAGCACGCACACAAACCCCATGAACACTGAAGCTTTCTTT.

The chain links TRBV6-6 to TRBJ2-1; 12 positions agree with TRBD2. With V trimmed by 6 bases and J by 8 bases, 8 bases remained unmatched. This CDR3 region has 15 residues. CDR1 is MNHNY, CDR2 SVGAGI, per germline (reference sequence). This CDR3 is CASRVLAGGIDEQFF. CDR3 in DNA: TGTGCCAGCAGGGTACTAGCGGGAGGAATTGATGAGCAGTTCTTC.

The chain couples TRBV5-1 to TRBJ2-7, with TRBD1 matching over 9 bases. With 3 bases clipped from V and 3 bases from J, the junction kept 13 bases outside the gene matches. The CDR3 is made up of 17 amino acids. Germline loops: CDR1 SGHRS, CDR2 YFSETQ. The CDR3 here is CASSSGLFLGQGYEQYF. The DNA for the CDR3 is TGCGCCAGCAGCTCTGGCCTATTCTTGGGACAGGGCTACGAGCAGTACTTC.

For this clone: At one of its ends the junction is not consistent with the germline gene, which may arise from a read error. This chain connects TRBV18 to TRBJ2-1; TRBD1 matches at 8 bases. Germline V lookup: CDR1 KGHSH, CDR2 LQKENI. This CDR3 comprises 13 residues. CDR3 in DNA: TGTGCCAGCTCAGGACAGGGCTACAGTGAGCAGTTCTTC. It encodes CASSGQGYSEQFF.

The chain combines TRBV15 with TRBJ1-1; 7 bases agree with TRBD1. CDR1 LNHNV and CDR2 YYDKDF come from the germline V gene (reference sequence). This CDR3 has 15 amino acids. Losses at the gene ends were 3 bases for V and 0 bases for J; bases not matched to a gene: 4. This chain's CDR3 is CATSSRQGMNTEAFF. The CDR3 nucleotides are TGTGCCACCAGCAGTAGACAGGGAATGAACACTGAAGCTTTCTTT.

This chain connects TRBV7-2 to TRBJ1-2; 9 bases map to TRBD1. Trimming took 4 bases from V and 12 from J; bases not matched to a gene: 18. There are 16 residues in the CDR3. Looked up from germline, CDR1 is SGHTA and CDR2 is FQGNSA. This CDR3 is CASSSTLTGTGRVHTF. Here the CDR3 DNA reads TGTGCCAGCAGCTCGACGCTCACCGGGACAGGGAGAGTCCACACCTTC.

The chain has TRBV14 and TRBJ2-3, with 14 bases identical to TRBD2. J lost 6 bases, V lost 3 bases, and 8 bases had no gene match. Germline V gene lookup returns CDR1 SGHDN and CDR2 FVKESK. This CDR3 is 17 amino acids long. CDR3 loop: CASSHGLAGGRGDTQYF. The CDR3, as DNA: TGTGCCAGCAGCCATGGACTAGCGGGAGGCCGAGGTGATACGCAGTATTTT.

This clone was detected only once. The gene calls are TRBV9 and TRBJ2-2; D uncertain. Germline CDR1 and CDR2: SGDLS and YYNGEE. V lost 3 bases to trimming and J lost 2 bases, with 2 bases between them. The CDR3 covers 12 residues. Here the CDR3 reads CASSANTGELFF. DNA for the CDR3: TGTGCCAGCAGCGCAAACACCGGGGAGCTGTTTTTT.

Here the CDR3 DNA reads TGTGCCAGCGTCCGCGGATATACGCAGTATTTT. It yields the protein CASVRGYTQYF. V and J are TRBV28 and TRBJ2-3; D is uncertain. The germline V gene has CDR1 MDHEN and CDR2 SYDVKM. This CDR3 is built from 11 residues. V gave up 8 bases and J gave up 7 bases, with 10 bases separating them.

Remarks on this clone: Within the sample, other DNA sequences also encode this same CDR3. This rearrangement joins TRBV28 to TRBJ2-7; possibly TRBD1 for D (6 bases). Germline V gene data show CDR1 as MDHEN and CDR2 as SYDVKM. CDR3 length: 12 residues. V lost 2 bases and J 6 bases, leaving 8 bases between the germline ends. The CDR3 loop reads CASSLLGGEQYF. The CDR3 bases are TGTGCCAGCAGTTTACTAGGGGGCGAGCAGTACTTC.